These 9 T cell receptor beta chains share one sample of origin, sequenced in a study of T cell responses to AZD1222 COVID-19 vaccine. Using immunoSEQ multiplex PCR, the repertoire was profiled, and TCRdb retains in-frame clones only, with some absent. The table includes tens of thousands of clones, about four fifths detected once. The sequenced sample was peripheral blood, obtained on day 0 of AZD1222 vaccination. The receptors originated from an adult in good health.

This chain links TRBV2 with TRBJ2-7; D might be TRBD1 or TRBD2, each matching 6 bases. Trimming stripped 1 base from V and 3 bases from J, with 13 bases between. Germline CDR1 and CDR2: SNHLY and FYNNEI. The CDR3 loop spans 15 amino acids. The CDR3 here is CASSEVPGASYEQYF. The CDR3 DNA follows: TGTGCCAGCAGTGAAGTTCCGGGGGCGAGCTACGAGCAGTACTTC.

The chain recombines TRBV7-3 with TRBJ1-1; tentative D call: TRBD1 (6 bases). The ends were cut back, 3 bases at V and 4 bases at J, with 12 bases in the middle. CDR1 and CDR2 from the germline V gene are SGHTA and FQGTGA. The CDR3 runs to 14 residues. The CDR3 reads CASSLGGATTEAFF. The CDR3 bases are TGTGCCAGCAGCTTGGGGGGCGCGACCACTGAAGCTTTCTTT.

The chain's CDR3 is CASTPRGSYNEQFF. The CDR3 region has the DNA TGTGCCAGCACCCCCAGGGGCAGCTACAATGAGCAGTTCTTC. The J gene is TRBJ2-1, the V gene TRBV28, with a tentative D call TRBD1 (6 bases). CDR3 length: 14 residues. The V gene lost 7 bases and the J gene lost 3 bases, with 13 bases spanning the gap. Per germline, CDR1 MDHEN and CDR2 SYDVKM.

This clone was found once. The rearrangement links TRBV5-1 to TRBJ2-5; no reliable D call. Trimming removed 0 bases from V and 1 base from J, with 4 bases in between. The CDR3 is made up of 13 amino acids. Per the germline V gene, CDR1 is SGHRS and CDR2 is YFSETQ. CDR3 DNA sequence: TGCGCCAGCAGCTTGGCAGTCCAAGAGACCCAGTACTTC. The encoded protein is CASSLAVQETQYF. Drawing the rest from reference TRBV5-1 and TRBJ2-5, the complete variable domain is KAGVTQTPRYLIKTRGQQVTLSCSPISGHRSVSWYQQTPGQGLQFLFEYFSETQRNKGNFPGRFSGRQFSNSRSEMNVSTLELGDSALYLCASSLAVQETQYFGPGTRLLVL.

V gene TRBV29-1 combines with J gene TRBJ1-2; D call uncertain. The germline V gene has CDR1 SQVTM and CDR2 ANQGSEA. Trimming removed 3 bases at V and 0 bases at J, with 8 bases between. This CDR3 contains 13 residues. CDR3 sequence: CSVDPAPNYGYTF. Written as DNA, the CDR3 is TGCAGCGTTGATCCGGCGCCTAACTATGGCTACACCTTC.

This clone was picked up a small number of times. The chain is built from TRBV19 and TRBJ2-5; TRBD2 aligns across 8 bases. The CDR3 runs 14 residues. CDR1 is LNHDA, CDR2 SQIVND, per germline (reference sequence). V shed 2 bases, J shed 5 bases, and the junction held 4 bases outside the gene matches. This CDR3 is CASSISGGGETQYF. The DNA for the CDR3 is TGTGCCAGTAGTATAAGTGGCGGGGGGGAGACCCAGTACTTC. Complete variable domain (other parts from reference TRBV19 and TRBJ2-5): DGGITQSPKYLFRKEGQNVTLSCEQNLNHDAMYWYRQDPGQGLRLIYYSQIVNDFQKGDIAEGYSVSREKKESFPLTVTSAQKNPTAFYLCASSISGGGETQYFGPGTRLLVL.

The chain is built from TRBV19 and TRBJ1-1; the D is unclear. The germline V and J ends were trimmed by 4 bases and 4 bases, with 10 bases remaining between them. Per the germline V gene, CDR1 is LNHDA and CDR2 is SQIVND (reference sequence). CDR3 length equals 13 residues. CDR3 DNA sequence: TGTGCCAGTAGTAGAGGGCGCGGCACTGAAGCTTTCTTT. Amino acid sequence: CASSRGRGTEAFF.

V is TRBV7-3 and J is TRBJ2-1; no reliable D call. The germline V and J ends were trimmed by 0 bases and 9 bases, with 9 bases remaining between them. This CDR3 comprises 13 residues. CDR1 is SGHTA, CDR2 FQGTGA, per germline. The DNA of the CDR3 is TGTGCCAGCAGCTTAACTCCCCTCTCTGAGCAGTTCTTC. This encodes CASSLTPLSEQFF.

As to this clone: One junction end does not reproduce the germline sequence, and a read error may be involved. The rearrangement links TRBV29-1 to TRBJ2-7; D gene ambiguous. Per germline, CDR1 SQVTM and CDR2 ANQGSEA. There are 12 residues in the CDR3. CDR3 nucleotide sequence: TGCAGCGTCGAAGAGAAACGAGGCGAGCAGTACTTC. Residues: CSVEEKRGEQYF.